This T cell receptor beta chain was recorded in a study of memory CD8 T cells in hepatitis C reinfection. Turning to the study itself: A couple of donors cleared primary HCV but became chronic after reinfection.

Time point: late/post reinfection, 12 to 24 weeks after detection. The sorted cells went straight to TCR sequencing with no prior in vitro expansion. Sequenced by immunoSEQ multiplex PCR; TCRdb stores in-frame clones only, minus some. The sample lists 45,000 to 50,000 clones; 85% to 90% were seen once. Sequencing was performed on naive CD8+ T cells sorted from blood. The sequence was obtained from a man aged 18 to 30 with hepatitis C virus infection.

The CDR3 DNA reads as TGTGCCAGCAGCCCTGCGGGGTGGTACACTGAAGCTTTCTTT. This gives the protein CASSPAGWYTEAFF. The rearrangement uses TRBV5-4 and TRBJ1-1; D is unclear. The length of the CDR3 is 14 residues. Deletions cut 4 bases from V and 3 bases from J, with 13 bases between. Germline values: CDR1 SGHNT, CDR2 YYREEE (reference sequence).